The clone carrying this T cell receptor (beta chain) was detected many times. Its antigen is unidentified. TCRdb itself ran the 5' RACE reads through MiXCR, one entry per CDR3 protein. The table includes approximately 520,000 distinct CDR3 sequences, under 5.5% detected once. The record originates from a study of CD8 T cells in ankylosing spondylitis. Study results and caveats: Characteristic of ankylosing spondylitis blood, it appeared, was a TCR beta motif comprising several highly homologous variants. It was reported that disease-linked clones were significantly enriched in matched ankylosing spondylitis synovial fluid.

Germline assignment: CDR1 SGHKS and CDR2 YYEKEE (reference sequence). The J segment lost 8 bases and the V segment lost 3 bases, leaving 10 bases of the junction unmatched. The CDR3 totals 15 residues. Sample: blood, either unsorted or a sorted T cell fraction (not recorded which). The sequence derives from a male donor with ankylosing spondylitis. The chain joins TRBV5-5 to TRBJ1-2; 10 bases fit TRBD1. The CDR3 DNA reads as TGTGCCAGCAGCTCATTTGACAGGGGGCCCTTCGGCTACACCTTC. This encodes CASSSFDRGPFGYTF.